The 30 T cell receptor beta chains presented below share a single source sample, sequenced in a study of T cells in localized non-small cell lung cancer. The protocol was immunoSEQ multiplex PCR, while the TCRdb copy is restricted to in-frame clones and leaves out a portion. Among about 72,000 clones, just under 85% were seen once, and the ten largest hold approximately 13%. The specimen comprised peripheral blood, sampled before any cancer treatment. The receptor source for this set is a female donor older than 55 with stage I lung adenocarcinoma.

This clone occurred a few times. DNA of the CDR3: TGTGCCAGTAGGGGGACTACCTCTGAGCAGTACTTC. It encodes CASRGTTSEQYF. The chain employs TRBV19 and TRBJ2-7, with TRBD2 matching over 7 bases. Trimming removed 6 bases from V and 7 bases from J; junction bases left unmatched: 6. This CDR3 spans 12 amino acids. Germline CDR1 is LNHDA and CDR2 is SQIVND (reference sequence).

The V gene is TRBV30, the J gene TRBJ1-2, with D unresolved. The CDR3 totals 14 residues. Germline V gene lookup returns CDR1 GTSNPN and CDR2 SVGIG (reference sequence). Between the trimmed V and J ends, which lost 2 bases and 8 bases, there was a span of 18 bases. CDR3 sequence reads: CAWSPTSTLQGYTF. In nucleotides, the CDR3 is TGTGCCTGGAGTCCCACCTCCACCCTCCAGGGCTACACCTTC.

The chain combines TRBV4-1 with TRBJ2-5, with D hard to call. With 0 bases removed from V and 2 bases from J, the gap between germline ends came to 13 bases. The germline V gene has CDR1 MGHRA and CDR2 YSYEKL. The CDR3 loop spans 16 amino acids. The CDR3 nucleotides are TGCGCCAGCAGCCAAGATAGACCCCCTGGGCAAGAGACCCAGTACTTC. Protein product: CASSQDRPPGQETQYF.

This clone appeared a few times. This chain uses TRBV6-1 with TRBJ2-7; the D gene is possibly TRBD1 (6 bases). CDR3 length equals 12 residues. Germline lookup yields CDR1 MNHNS and CDR2 SASEGT. V shed 3 bases and J shed 4 bases, with 7 bases lying between them. For the CDR3, the DNA is TGTGCCAGCAGTGAGAGGGGGTACGAGCAGTACTTC. Translated, it gives CASSERGYEQYF.

The V and J genes are TRBV5-1 and TRBJ1-2; D is possibly TRBD1 (5 bases). Germline-derived CDR1 and CDR2 are SGHRS and YFSETQ. The CDR3 has 12 amino acids. Trimming left V 3 bases short and J 6 bases short, with 9 bases between. The chain's CDR3 is CASSSDRHGYTF. CDR3 in DNA: TGCGCCAGCAGCTCTGACAGACATGGCTACACCTTC.

The chain is built from TRBV18 and TRBJ1-1; D gene uncertain. Trimming left V 4 bases short and J 6 bases short, with 18 bases between. Looked up from germline, CDR1 is KGHSH and CDR2 is LQKENI. The CDR3 consists of 15 residues. The chain's CDR3 is CASSRDGRPEPEAFF. In DNA, the CDR3 is TGTGCCAGCTCACGTGACGGCCGACCCGAACCTGAAGCTTTCTTT. The full variable domain, in which reference TRBV18 and TRBJ1-1 provide the parts outside the CDR3, is NAGVMQNPRHLVRRRGQEARLRCSPMKGHSHVYWYRQLPEEGLKFMVYLQKENIIDESGMPKERFSAEFPKEGPSILRIQQVVRGDSAAYFCASSRDGRPEPEAFFGQGTRLTVV.

This chain joins TRBV2 and TRBJ2-7; D is undetermined. CDR1 is SNHLY, CDR2 FYNNEI, per germline. V shed 3 bases and J shed 4 bases, with 7 bases lying between them. The CDR3 contains 12 residues. Written as DNA, the CDR3 is TGTGCCAGCAGTGAGGCCTCTTACGAGCAGTACTTC. The encoded protein is CASSEASYEQYF.

The chain combines TRBV6-6 with TRBJ2-1; tentative D call: TRBD1 (6 bases). The germline V gene has CDR1 MNHNY and CDR2 SVGAGI (reference sequence). V was clipped by 2 bases and J by 7 bases, with 18 bases between them. The CDR3 length is 16 residues. The CDR3 is CASSYVQSSRGNEQFF. The CDR3 bases are TGTGCCAGCAGTTACGTGCAGTCCTCGAGGGGGAATGAGCAGTTCTTC.

CDR3 bases: TGTGCCAGTAGTATACGTCCCCTCAATGAGCAGTTCTTC. Translation: CASSIRPLNEQFF. The chain combines TRBV19 with TRBJ2-1; D ambiguous. Germline CDR1 reads LNHDA; CDR2 reads SQIVND (reference sequence). Deletions cut 2 bases from V and 6 bases from J, with 8 bases between. This CDR3 contains 13 residues.

The chain joins TRBV28 to TRBJ1-2, with 8 bases fitting TRBD1. Germline CDR1 MDHEN, CDR2 SYDVKM. CDR3 length equals 17 residues. J lost 4 bases, V lost 4 bases, and 14 bases had no gene match. CDR3 amino acids: CASSSTADRGGSYGYTF. The CDR3 DNA reads as TGTGCCAGCAGTTCGACCGCCGACAGGGGAGGTAGCTATGGCTACACCTTC.

V usage is TRBV7-3 and J usage is TRBJ2-2; TRBD2 agrees at 7 bases. V was clipped by 6 bases and J by 4 bases; unmatched bases: 8. The CDR3 consists of 15 residues. Germline assignment: CDR1 SGHTA and CDR2 FQGTGA. CDR3 nucleotide sequence: TGTGCCAGCAGAACCACCGGGGGGAGCACCGGGGAGCTGTTTTTT. This sequence encodes CASRTTGGSTGELFF.

CDR3 coding DNA: TGCGCCAGCAGCCCCCCTTGGCTAGCGGGTGGGTCAGATACGCAGTATTTT. It specifies CASSPPWLAGGSDTQYF. The V gene is TRBV4-1, the J gene TRBJ2-3; 8 bases match TRBD2. The V and J ends lost 4 bases and 4 bases, in that order; junction bases with no gene match: 13. The CDR3 loop spans 17 amino acids. The germline V gene encodes CDR1 MGHRA and CDR2 YSYEKL.

This clone was detected only a few times. The chain has TRBV18 and TRBJ1-1, with no clear D. The germline gives CDR1 KGHSH, CDR2 LQKENI. This CDR3 has 13 residues. V was pared by 4 bases and J by 0 bases, with 6 bases between. In DNA form, the CDR3 reads TGTGCCAGCTCACTGGGGATGAACACTGAAGCTTTCTTT. Amino acid sequence: CASSLGMNTEAFF.

This chain connects TRBV27 to TRBJ1-2, with TRBD1 as a possible D gene (5 bases). The germline gives CDR1 MNHEY, CDR2 SMNVEV (reference sequence). Trimming took off 0 bases at V and 10 bases at J, with 12 bases between the two ends. This CDR3 comprises 13 residues. The CDR3: CASSLSGHLTYTF. In DNA, the CDR3 is TGTGCCAGCAGTTTATCAGGACACCTCACCTACACCTTC.

The V call is TRBV5-4, the J call TRBJ2-7; D is perhaps TRBD1 or TRBD2 (5 bases each). The CDR3 is 14 residues long. Per the germline V gene, CDR1 is SGHNT and CDR2 is YYREEE (reference sequence). The germline V and J ends were trimmed by 5 bases and 2 bases, with 14 bases remaining between them. CDR3 amino acids: CASRIQGVPYEQYF. In nucleotides, the CDR3 is TGTGCCAGCAGGATCCAGGGAGTCCCCTACGAGCAGTACTTC.

This clone was observed a handful of times. The rearrangement joins TRBV6-1 to TRBJ1-1, with 7 bases matching TRBD1. Germline CDR1 and CDR2: MNHNS and SASEGT. V shed 2 bases, J shed 4 bases, and the junction held 1 base outside the gene matches. The CDR3 consists of 13 residues. CDR3 nucleotide sequence: TGTGCCAGCAGTGAATGGGACAGCACTGAAGCTTTCTTT. Translation gives CASSEWDSTEAFF.

This clone appeared a single time. The V gene is TRBV10-3, the J gene TRBJ1-2; 9 positions match TRBD1. The germline CDR1 and CDR2 sequences are ENHRY and SYGVKD. V shed 10 bases and J 11 bases; nucleotides not matched to a gene: 23. This CDR3 has 16 amino acids. CDR3 sequence (DNA): TGTGCCACCCATAGTGACGACCTTGGGACAGGGCGATCATACACCTTC. This gives the protein CATHSDDLGTGRSYTF.

The chain uses TRBV19 and TRBJ1-1, with D perhaps TRBD1 (5 bases). The CDR3 runs 15 residues. Germline V lookup: CDR1 LNHDA, CDR2 SQIVND (reference sequence). Trimming removed 5 bases from V and 3 bases from J, with 16 bases in between. This chain's CDR3 is CASSPSAGTYTEAFF. CDR3 in DNA: TGTGCCAGTAGTCCCTCTGCAGGGACGTACACTGAAGCTTTCTTT.

The gene calls are TRBV19 and TRBJ2-5; D ambiguous. The V and J ends lost 7 bases and 4 bases respectively, with 16 bases between them. This CDR3 comprises 14 residues. CDR1 is LNHDA, CDR2 SQIVND, per germline (reference sequence). The CDR3, as DNA: TGTGCCAGTATCGCAGGAATTTGGCGAGAGACCCAGTACTTC. As protein: CASIAGIWRETQYF.

V gene TRBV27 combines with J gene TRBJ2-3; D is perhaps TRBD2 (5 bases). The germline V gene has CDR1 MNHEY and CDR2 SMNVEV (reference sequence). CDR3 length: 12 residues. Trimming cost V 5 bases and J 6 bases, with 9 bases left between them. The CDR3 DNA is TGTGCCAGCAGTCGGGGTTGGGATACGCAGTATTTT. Its translation: CASSRGWDTQYF.

The chain recombines TRBV6-5 with TRBJ2-3, with D possibly being TRBD1 (6 bases). The V and J ends lost 2 bases and 2 bases respectively, with 8 bases between them. The CDR3 spans 14 residues. The germline V gene has CDR1 MNHEY and CDR2 SVGAGI. The CDR3 nucleotides are TGTGCCAGCAGTTACGGGGGCCCCACAGATACGCAGTATTTT. Its protein product is CASSYGGPTDTQYF.

The rearrangement links TRBV6-5 to TRBJ1-5, with D tentatively TRBD1 (6 bases). V was clipped by 0 bases and J by 0 bases, with 9 bases between them. The CDR3 covers 16 residues. Germline CDR1 reads MNHEY; CDR2 reads SVGAGI. The CDR3: CASSYSGQPSNQPQHF. The DNA for the CDR3 is TGTGCCAGCAGTTACTCGGGACAACCTAGCAATCAGCCCCAGCATTTT.

This clone was counted only a few times. CDR3 nucleotide sequence: TGCGCCAGCAGCCCGGGGGCGAACACTGAAGCTTTCTTT. Translated, it gives CASSPGANTEAFF. The V call is TRBV5-1, the J call TRBJ1-1, with a weak D call TRBD1 (6 bases). CDR3 length: 13 amino acids. V dropped 4 bases and J dropped 1 base, with 8 bases sitting between them. Germline lookup yields CDR1 SGHRS and CDR2 YFSETQ. Combining the CDR3 with reference TRBV5-1 and TRBJ1-1 gives the whole variable domain KAGVTQTPRYLIKTRGQQVTLSCSPISGHRSVSWYQQTPGQGLQFLFEYFSETQRNKGNFPGRFSGRQFSNSRSEMNVSTLELGDSALYLCASSPGANTEAFFGQGTRLTVV.

The V call is TRBV6-1, the J call TRBJ1-2; the D gene is possibly TRBD1 (5 bases). CDR1 is MNHNS and CDR2 is SASEGT in the germline V gene. V dropped 0 bases and J dropped 5 bases, with 13 bases sitting between them. The CDR3 totals 15 residues. DNA of the CDR3: TGTGCCAGCAGTGAAGCGCCGCAGGGCCCGTATGGCTACACCTTC. Protein product: CASSEAPQGPYGYTF.

The CDR3 region has the DNA TGTGCCAGCAGCTACACTAGCTCCTACGAGCAGTACTTC. Encoded protein: CASSYTSSYEQYF. J is TRBJ2-7 and V is TRBV7-3; weak D call: TRBD2 (5 bases). Trimming took off 4 bases at V and 0 bases at J, with 7 bases between the two ends. Germline V gene lookup returns CDR1 SGHTA and CDR2 FQGTGA. This CDR3 is 13 amino acids long.

The rearrangement links TRBV7-9 to TRBJ2-7, with 12 bases fitting TRBD2. Germline loops: CDR1 SEHNR, CDR2 FQNEAQ (reference sequence). V shed 5 bases, J shed 0 bases, and the junction held 5 bases outside the gene matches. CDR3 length: 16 residues. Written as DNA, the CDR3 is TGTGCCAGCAGCGTGACTAGCGGGGGAAGCTCCTACGAGCAGTACTTC. Protein product: CASSVTSGGSSYEQYF.

The V and J genes are TRBV6-1 and TRBJ2-7, with 9 bases aligning to TRBD1. Germline assignment: CDR1 MNHNS and CDR2 SASEGT. The CDR3 loop spans 15 amino acids. Trimming took 6 bases from V and 2 from J; bases not matched to a gene: 8. CDR3 region: CASRAGTGRTYEQYF. The CDR3 DNA sequence: TGTGCCAGCAGAGCCGGGACAGGGAGGACCTACGAGCAGTACTTC.

The gene calls are TRBV7-2 and TRBJ1-2; 8 bases agree with TRBD1. Unmatched junction bases numbered 10, after V lost 10 bases and J lost 3 bases. Germline V CDR1 and CDR2: SGHTA, FQGNSA. The CDR3 has 14 residues. In DNA form, the CDR3 reads TGTGCCACCTTCTTACAGGGACAGGACTATGGCTACACCTTC. Translation gives CATFLQGQDYGYTF.

The chain is built from TRBV19 and TRBJ2-3, with D possibly TRBD2 on 5 matching bases. Germline V gene data show CDR1 as LNHDA and CDR2 as SQIVND (reference sequence). V was trimmed by 6 bases and J by 4 bases, leaving 8 bases between them. CDR3 size: 12 residues. In DNA form, the CDR3 reads TGTGCCAGTAGCGGACTTTCAGATACGCAGTATTTT. This gives the protein CASSGLSDTQYF.

This clone was counted once. CDR3: CSASSEGTQYF. The CDR3 region has the DNA TGCAGTGCTAGTTCCGAGGGTACGCAGTATTTT. J is TRBJ2-3 and V is TRBV20-1, with a tentative D call TRBD2 (5 bases). The CDR3 has 11 residues. V was cut by 3 bases and J by 8 bases, with 9 bases left in between. Germline CDR1 is DFQATT and CDR2 is SNEGSKA (reference sequence).